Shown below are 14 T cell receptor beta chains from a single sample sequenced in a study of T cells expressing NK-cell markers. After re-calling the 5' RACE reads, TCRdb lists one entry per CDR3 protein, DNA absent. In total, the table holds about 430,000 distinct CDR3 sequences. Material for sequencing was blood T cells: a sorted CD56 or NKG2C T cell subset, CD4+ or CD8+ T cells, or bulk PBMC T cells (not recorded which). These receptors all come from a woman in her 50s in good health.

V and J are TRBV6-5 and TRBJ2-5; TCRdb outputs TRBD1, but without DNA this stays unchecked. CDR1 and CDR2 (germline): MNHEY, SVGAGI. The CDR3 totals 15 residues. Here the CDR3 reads CASNSRGTFGETQYF.

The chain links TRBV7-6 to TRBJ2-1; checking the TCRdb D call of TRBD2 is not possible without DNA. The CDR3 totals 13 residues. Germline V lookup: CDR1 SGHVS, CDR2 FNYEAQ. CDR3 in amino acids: CASSPRENNEQFF.

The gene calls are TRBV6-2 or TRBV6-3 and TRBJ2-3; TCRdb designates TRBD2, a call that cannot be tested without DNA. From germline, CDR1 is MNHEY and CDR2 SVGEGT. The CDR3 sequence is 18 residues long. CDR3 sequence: CASSRTSGPFTSTDTQYF.

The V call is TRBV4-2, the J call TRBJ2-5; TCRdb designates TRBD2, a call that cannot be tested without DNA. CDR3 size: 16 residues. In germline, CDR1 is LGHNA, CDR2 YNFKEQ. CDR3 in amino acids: CASSQEWAGPTETQYF.

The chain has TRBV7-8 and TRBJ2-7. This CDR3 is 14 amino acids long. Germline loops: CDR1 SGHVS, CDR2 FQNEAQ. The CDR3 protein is CASSLLDSSYEQYF. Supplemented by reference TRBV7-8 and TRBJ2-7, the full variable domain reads GAGVSQSPRYKVAKRGQDVALRCDPISGHVSLFWYQQALGQGPEFLTYFQNEAQLDKSGLPSDRFFAERPEGSVSTLKIQRTQQEDSAVYLCASSLLDSSYEQYFGPGTRLTVT.

The CDR3 loop reads CSVARTIQRNEQFF. The chain combines TRBV29-1 with TRBJ2-1. This CDR3 is 14 amino acids long. Germline values: CDR1 SQVTM, CDR2 ANQGSEA.

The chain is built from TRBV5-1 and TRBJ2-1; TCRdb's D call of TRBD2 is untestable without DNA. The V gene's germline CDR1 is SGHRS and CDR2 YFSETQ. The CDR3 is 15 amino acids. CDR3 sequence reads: CASSLLAGVRGEQFF. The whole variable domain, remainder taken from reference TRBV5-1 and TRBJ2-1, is KAGVTQTPRYLIKTRGQQVTLSCSPISGHRSVSWYQQTPGQGLQFLFEYFSETQRNKGNFPGRFSGRQFSNSRSEMNVSTLELGDSALYLCASSLLAGVRGEQFFGPGTRLTVL.

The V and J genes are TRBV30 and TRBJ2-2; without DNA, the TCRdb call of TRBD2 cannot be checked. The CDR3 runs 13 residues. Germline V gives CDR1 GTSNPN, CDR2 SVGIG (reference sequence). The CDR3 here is CAWSGTSAGELFF.

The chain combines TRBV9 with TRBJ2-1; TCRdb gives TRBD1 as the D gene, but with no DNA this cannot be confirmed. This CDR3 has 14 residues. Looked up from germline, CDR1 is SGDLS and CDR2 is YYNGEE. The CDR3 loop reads CATGGSGVANEQFF.

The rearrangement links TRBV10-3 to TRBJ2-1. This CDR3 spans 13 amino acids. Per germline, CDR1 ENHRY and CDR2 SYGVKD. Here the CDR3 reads CAIRGRLGNEQFF.

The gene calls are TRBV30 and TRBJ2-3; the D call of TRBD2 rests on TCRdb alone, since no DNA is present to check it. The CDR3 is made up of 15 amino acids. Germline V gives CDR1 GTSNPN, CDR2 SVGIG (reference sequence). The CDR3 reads CAWSVSSGRGDTQYF.

This CDR3 is CASSLELWGTEAFF. This chain links TRBV12-3 or TRBV12-4 with TRBJ1-1; TCRdb designates TRBD1, a call that cannot be tested without DNA. The CDR3 length is 14 residues.

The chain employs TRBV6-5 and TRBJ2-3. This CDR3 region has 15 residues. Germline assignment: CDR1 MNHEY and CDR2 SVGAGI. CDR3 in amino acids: CASSYSELTTDTQYF.

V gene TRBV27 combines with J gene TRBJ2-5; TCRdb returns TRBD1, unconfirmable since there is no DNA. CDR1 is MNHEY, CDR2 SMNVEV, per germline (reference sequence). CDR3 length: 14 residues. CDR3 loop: CASSPLGVFETQYF.